These 17 T cell receptor beta chains originate from one sample sequenced in a study of shared clonotypes between healthy human individuals (TCRdb year 2020). Receptor amplification or capture employed the immunoSEQ multiplex PCR assay. TCRdb took this table from immuneACCESS and kept in-frame rearrangements with V and J called. Such tables lack part of the clones; where checked against another copy, unresolved V genes explain under half of the gap, and the rest is unexplained. Counted in this sample were 2 million to 2.5 million clones; more than 90% of them appeared once. Of the sample, 0.13% is held by the ten largest clones. The sequencing input was naive CD4+ T cells sorted from blood. The cell subset or site label here, explained by the study, means: CD45RA+ positively selected. The origin of the receptors is a man in his late teens or twenties in good health.

This sequence joins TRBV29-1 and TRBJ2-5; D might be TRBD2 (5 bases). Gene TRBJ2-7 matches the end of the DNA better, so the J call may be wrong. The CDR3 runs 10 residues. CDR1 and CDR2 (germline): SQVTM, ANQGSEA. The CDR3 sequence: CSARDYEQYF. The CDR3, as DNA: TGCAGCGCCCGGGACTACGAGCAGTACTTC.

This chain uses TRBV2 with TRBJ2-1, with a possible D match to TRBD2 (5 bases). The CDR3 contains 14 residues. V was shortened by 7 bases and J by 5 bases, with 15 bases between the two germline ends. Germline loops: CDR1 SNHLY, CDR2 FYNNEI. The CDR3 nucleotides read TGTGCCAGCAATGTGGGATACGGGAACAATGAGCAGTTCTTC. This gives the protein CASNVGYGNNEQFF.

V gene TRBV7-9 combines with J gene TRBJ2-7, with 8 bases fitting TRBD2. The J segment lost 2 bases and the V segment lost 5 bases, leaving 5 bases of the junction unmatched. The CDR3 runs 14 residues. Germline V gene data show CDR1 as SEHNR and CDR2 as FQNEAQ (reference sequence). This CDR3 is CASSPPGLAYEQYF. The CDR3 nucleotides are TGTGCCAGCAGCCCCCCGGGACTAGCCTACGAGCAGTACTTC.

The gene calls are TRBV6-1 and TRBJ1-2; 10 nucleotides line up with TRBD1. This CDR3 comprises 17 residues. Unmatched junction bases numbered 8, after V lost 4 bases and J lost 0 bases. Germline V gives CDR1 MNHNS, CDR2 SASEGT. Written as DNA, the CDR3 is TGTGCCAGCAGTGGAGGACAGGGGGTGGCCGCTAACTATGGCTACACCTTC. This codes for CASSGGQGVAANYGYTF.

The chain employs TRBV15 and TRBJ2-4; D not certain. CDR1 LNHNV and CDR2 YYDKDF come from the germline V gene (reference sequence). Trimming took 5 bases from V and 0 from J, leaving 14 bases between them. CDR3 size: 16 residues. This CDR3 reads CATSSQAELAKNIQYF. CDR3 in DNA: TGTGCCACCAGCTCCCAGGCCGAACTAGCCAAAAACATTCAGTACTTC. The full variable domain, completed using reference TRBV15 and TRBJ2-4, is DAMVIQNPRYQVTQFGKPVTLSCSQTLNHNVMYWYQQKSSQAPKLLFHYYDKDFNNEADTPDNFQSRRPNTSFCFLDIRSPGLGDTAMYLCATSSQAELAKNIQYFGAGTRLSVL.

Note on this clone: Within the sample, other DNA sequences also encode this same CDR3. The gene calls are TRBV6-1 and TRBJ1-1; D possibly corresponds to TRBD1 (5 bases). Deletions cut 4 bases from V and 1 base from J, with 7 bases between. Germline assignment: CDR1 MNHNS and CDR2 SASEGT. The CDR3 length is 13 residues. CDR3 protein: CASSVGQNTEAFF. In nucleotides, the CDR3 is TGTGCCAGCAGTGTTGGACAGAACACTGAAGCTTTCTTT.

The genes are TRBV10-1 and TRBJ2-1; 11 positions match TRBD1. CDR3 length: 17 amino acids. With V trimmed by 0 bases and J by 7 bases, 8 bases remained unmatched. Germline V gene data show CDR1 as WNHNN and CDR2 as SYGVQD (reference sequence). The CDR3 nucleotides read TGCGCCAGCAGTGAGTCATTGGGGACAGGGGGAAGAAATGAGCAGTTCTTC. Encoded protein: CASSESLGTGGRNEQFF.

The chain uses TRBV15 and TRBJ1-4; TRBD1 is a possible D gene (5 bases). The ends were cut back, 6 bases at V and 5 bases at J, with 10 bases in the middle. Germline assignment: CDR1 LNHNV and CDR2 YYDKDF (reference sequence). The CDR3 totals 13 residues. CDR3: CATRRGYNEKLFF. The DNA of the CDR3 is TGTGCCACCAGGAGGGGATACAATGAAAAACTGTTTTTT.

J is TRBJ1-3 and V is TRBV19; no firm D call. The CDR3 has 14 amino acids. V gave up 5 bases and J gave up 0 bases, with 8 bases separating them. Germline V gives CDR1 LNHDA, CDR2 SQIVND (reference sequence). In nucleotides, the CDR3 is TGTGCCAGTAGTCGAGGTGTCTCTGGAAACACCATATATTTT. Translating gives CASSRGVSGNTIYF.

The V and J genes are TRBV4-1 and TRBJ2-7, with 7 bases identical to TRBD2. The CDR3 loop spans 15 amino acids. V shed 0 bases and J 3 bases; nucleotides not matched to a gene: 5. The germline gives CDR1 MGHRA, CDR2 YSYEKL. CDR3 region: CASSQDWKRDYEQYF. As DNA, the CDR3 is TGCGCCAGCAGCCAAGATTGGAAGCGGGACTACGAGCAGTACTTC.

A word on this clone: The same CDR3 is also encoded by other DNA sequences in this sample. V usage is TRBV4-1 and J usage is TRBJ1-5; tentative D call: TRBD1 (6 bases). CDR1 is MGHRA and CDR2 is YSYEKL in the germline V gene. V was trimmed by 0 bases and J by 4 bases, leaving 13 bases between them. CDR3 length: 16 amino acids. CDR3 region: CASSQEGRGGNQPQHF. Here the CDR3 DNA reads TGCGCCAGCAGCCAAGAAGGCAGGGGAGGAAATCAGCCCCAGCATTTT.

The gene calls are TRBV5-1 and TRBJ2-5; a possible D gene is TRBD1 (6 bases). V dropped 4 bases and J dropped 2 bases, with 15 bases sitting between them. The CDR3 loop spans 15 amino acids. CDR1 SGHRS and CDR2 YFSETQ come from the germline V gene. The CDR3 loop reads CASSQVAGVQETQYF. DNA of the CDR3: TGCGCCAGCAGCCAAGTGGCAGGGGTACAAGAGACCCAGTACTTC.

This clone was found once. Here the CDR3 DNA reads TGTGCCAGCAGCTTGTTTCGGGGTGGGGGACTAGCGGGGACAGATACGCAGTATTTT. It yields the protein CASSLFRGGGLAGTDTQYF. The chain recombines TRBV5-8 with TRBJ2-3; TRBD2 matches 13 bases. The length of the CDR3 is 19 residues. The V gene end was trimmed by 1 base and the J gene end by 3 bases; junction bases not matched to a gene: 11. Germline values: CDR1 SGHTS, CDR2 YDEGEE.

The chain employs TRBV14 and TRBJ2-1, with 9 bases lining up with TRBD2. Germline V gives CDR1 SGHDN, CDR2 FVKESK. The CDR3 has 15 residues. With 2 bases clipped from V and 8 bases from J, the junction kept 7 bases outside the gene matches. This CDR3 reads CASSQSPGTSHEQFF. The CDR3 bases are TGTGCCAGCAGCCAATCCCCCGGGACTAGCCATGAGCAGTTCTTC.

The sample holds one count of this clone. V and J are TRBV5-6 and TRBJ2-5, with 9 nucleotides matching TRBD1. Germline values: CDR1 SGHDT, CDR2 YYEEEE. With 0 bases clipped from V and 4 bases from J, the junction kept 4 bases outside the gene matches. The CDR3 is made up of 15 amino acids. Written as DNA, the CDR3 is TGTGCCAGCAGCTTGGTGGGACAGGGTGGAGAGACCCAGTACTTC. Translation: CASSLVGQGGETQYF.

The chain recombines TRBV5-4 with TRBJ2-1, with D perhaps matching TRBD2 (5 bases). The germline V gene has CDR1 SGHNT and CDR2 YYREEE (reference sequence). The V end was cut by 0 bases, the J end by 5 bases, with 15 bases between. The CDR3 runs 16 residues. The CDR3, as DNA: TGTGCCAGCAGCTTGGGTAGCGTGAGGAATGACAATGAGCAGTTCTTC. Translated: CASSLGSVRNDNEQFF.

V gene TRBV5-1 combines with J gene TRBJ2-5, with D uncertain. The CDR3 runs to 13 residues. V shed 4 bases and J shed 0 bases, with 7 bases lying between them. Germline V gives CDR1 SGHRS, CDR2 YFSETQ. CDR3 in DNA: TGCGCCAGCAGCGGGATAAACCAAGAGACCCAGTACTTC. It translates to CASSGINQETQYF.